This entry lists 11 T cell receptor beta chains sequenced from one sample in a study of identical twins. One entry per CDR3 protein, called by TCRdb with MiXCR from the 5' RACE reads. In the table there are more than 1.5 million distinct CDR3 sequences, roughly a third of which are singletons. The material sequenced was cord blood. These receptors were taken from a newborn girl in good health.

The V and J genes are TRBV20-1 and TRBJ1-5; the D is unclear. The V end lost 3 bases, the J end lost 4 bases, and 16 bases lay between the germline ends. Germline values: CDR1 DFQATT, CDR2 SNEGSKA (reference sequence). CDR3 size: 15 residues. The CDR3 region has the DNA TGCAGTGCTAGGCAGGACCTGGGCCAAAATCAGCCCCAGCATTTT. This translates into CSARQDLGQNQPQHF.

The chain employs TRBV9 and TRBJ2-3; D gene ambiguous. CDR1 is SGDLS, CDR2 YYNGEE, per germline. With 0 bases removed from V and 4 bases from J, the gap between germline ends came to 6 bases. This CDR3 spans 13 amino acids. CDR3 DNA: TGTGCCAGCAGCGTAGAGTACGCAGATACGCAGTATTTT. Protein sequence: CASSVEYADTQYF. The full variable domain, with the rest looked up from reference TRBV9 and TRBJ2-3, is DSGVTQTPKHLITATGQRVTLRCSPRSGDLSVYWYQQSLDQGLQFLIQYYNGEERAKGNILERFSAQQFPDLHSELNLSSLELGDSALYFCASSVEYADTQYFGPGTRLTVL.

The chain recombines TRBV29-1 with TRBJ2-1; D call uncertain. V gave up 5 bases and J gave up 4 bases, with 6 bases separating them. Germline V gene sequence: CDR1 SQVTM, CDR2 ANQGSEA. This CDR3 contains 11 residues. The CDR3 DNA follows: TGCAGCGTTAACACATACAATGAGCAGTTCTTC. This translates into CSVNTYNEQFF.

This clonotype appeared a few times. This rearrangement joins TRBV7-2 to TRBJ2-3; the D call may be TRBD1 or TRBD2 (5 bases each). This CDR3 is 17 amino acids long. From germline, CDR1 is SGHTA and CDR2 FQGNSA. The V gene lost 2 bases and the J gene lost 0 bases, with 15 bases spanning the gap. The CDR3 bases are TGTGCCAGCAGCTTATTGGACATACTAGGCAGCACAGATACGCAGTATTTT. Its protein is CASSLLDILGSTDTQYF.

This sequence joins TRBV20-1 and TRBJ2-4; D may match TRBD1 or TRBD2 (5 bases each). TRBJ2-7 matches the DNA end more closely, so the J call is doubtful. The CDR3 consists of 14 residues. Germline assignment: CDR1 DFQATT and CDR2 SNEGSKA (reference sequence). DNA of the CDR3: TGCAGTGCTAGCGCCCCCGAGGGGACCTACGAGCAGTACTTC. This gives the protein CSASAPEGTYEQYF.

The rearrangement links TRBV20-1 to TRBJ2-5; D tentatively reads TRBD1 or TRBD2 (5 bases each). CDR3 length: 14 residues. In germline, CDR1 is DFQATT, CDR2 SNEGSKA (reference sequence). V shed 0 bases and J shed 5 bases, with 13 bases lying between them. The CDR3 nucleotides are TGCAGTGCTAGAGATGGGGGTGGGGTGGAGACCCAGTACTTC. This translates into CSARDGGGVETQYF.

This clonotype appeared a few times. This chain links TRBV20-1 with TRBJ1-3; D is possibly TRBD1 (6 bases). Germline CDR1 is DFQATT and CDR2 is SNEGSKA (reference sequence). V was trimmed by 1 base and J by 4 bases, leaving 11 bases between them. The CDR3 is 14 amino acids. CDR3 amino acids: CSARAAGEGNTIYF. CDR3 in DNA: TGCAGTGCTAGAGCGGCAGGGGAAGGAAACACCATATATTTT.

This clonotype occurred a few times. The rearrangement joins TRBV20-1 to TRBJ2-7, with TRBD2 as a possible D gene (6 bases). This CDR3 comprises 12 residues. Trimming stripped 0 bases from V and 6 bases from J, with 9 bases between. Germline values: CDR1 DFQATT, CDR2 SNEGSKA (reference sequence). In DNA, the CDR3 is TGCAGTGCTAGAGAGGGGGGACGCGAGCAGTACTTC. It encodes CSAREGGREQYF.

This clonotype was seen a few times. V gene TRBV20-1 combines with J gene TRBJ2-1; 9 bases agree with TRBD2. The V segment lost 1 base and the J segment 7 bases; nucleotides outside the gene matches: 8. Germline values: CDR1 DFQATT, CDR2 SNEGSKA (reference sequence). The CDR3 sequence is 15 residues long. The CDR3 region is CSARVPGTSLNEQFF. Written as DNA, the CDR3 is TGCAGTGCTAGAGTCCCGGGGACTAGCTTGAATGAGCAGTTCTTC.

As regards this clonotype: A much larger clone lies a single base off, so this may be a read error. This rearrangement joins TRBV10-1 to TRBJ2-5; 9 bases align to TRBD2. The CDR3 covers 16 residues. Germline loops: CDR1 WNHNN, CDR2 SYGVQD (reference sequence). V lost 3 bases to trimming and J lost 11 bases; unmatched junction nucleotides: 16. The CDR3 sequence: CASSDLTSGRYNEQYF. The CDR3 nucleotides are TGCGCCAGCAGTGATCTTACTAGCGGGCGCTACAATGAGCAGTACTTC.

Written as DNA, the CDR3 is TGTGCCAGCAGTGAAAGGCCTACTAGCGGCTCCTACAATGAGCAGTTCTTC. Translating it yields CASSERPTSGSYNEQFF. This sequence joins TRBV2 and TRBJ2-1; TRBD2 agrees at 8 bases. Trimming at V came to 2 bases and at J to 0 bases, leaving 6 bases not matched to a gene. From germline, CDR1 is SNHLY and CDR2 FYNNEI. CDR3 size: 17 residues.